The 24 T cell receptor beta chains listed next were all sequenced from one sample in a study of blood T cell repertoires in COVID-19. The repertoire was sequenced with immunoSEQ multiplex PCR; TCRdb's copy has only in-frame clones and lacks some. Counted here are roughly 110,000 clones, 65% to 80% occurring once; the ten biggest clones make up roughly 4%. What was sequenced was peripheral blood. The receptors were sampled from a man between 70 and 80 years old with acute or convalescent COVID-19.

This chain joins TRBV7-2 and TRBJ1-6; unclear D gene. V was clipped by 5 bases and J by 7 bases, with 12 bases between them. The CDR3 has 14 amino acids. Germline V lookup: CDR1 SGHTA, CDR2 FQGNSA. The CDR3 nucleotides read TGTGCCAGCAGCAACGCCGGGTTGAATTCACCCCTCCACTTT. Amino acid sequence: CASSNAGLNSPLHF.

V usage is TRBV7-9 and J usage is TRBJ2-1, with D maybe TRBD1 (6 bases). Germline V gene sequence: CDR1 SEHNR, CDR2 FQNEAQ (reference sequence). Trimming took off 3 bases at V and 7 bases at J, with 13 bases between the two ends. CDR3 length: 14 amino acids. CDR3 DNA: TGTGCCAGCAGCTTGGGGACACAGAGAAATGAGCAGTTCTTC. It codes for CASSLGTQRNEQFF.

The chain has TRBV3-1 (or the pseudogene TRBV3-2) and TRBJ2-2; the D is unclear. Trimming shortened V by 0 bases and J by 5 bases, and 4 bases separated the two germline ends. The CDR3 totals 13 residues. CDR1 is LGHDT and CDR2 is YNNKEL in the germline V gene (reference sequence). CDR3 DNA: TGTGCCAGCAGCCAAGAGAGGACCGGGGAGCTGTTTTTT. It specifies CASSQERTGELFF.

A single count supports this clone. This chain links TRBV9 with TRBJ2-1; D is unclear. The germline V and J ends were trimmed by 4 bases and 6 bases, with 14 bases remaining between them. Germline V gene data show CDR1 as SGDLS and CDR2 as YYNGEE. The CDR3 extends over 14 amino acids. CDR3 bases: TGTGCCAGCAGCTCCCGAGCCGCTCCCAATGAGCAGTTCTTC. Protein sequence: CASSSRAAPNEQFF.

The chain has TRBV4-1 and TRBJ2-4, with 10 bases identical to TRBD1. Germline V CDR1 and CDR2: MGHRA, YSYEKL. This CDR3 has 17 residues. Trimming cost V 2 bases and J 7 bases; bases outside gene matches: 11. The CDR3 is CASSQSILRTGGNIQYF. CDR3 coding DNA: TGCGCCAGCAGCCAAAGTATCTTAAGGACAGGGGGGAACATTCAGTACTTC.

The rearrangement links TRBV6-2 or TRBV6-3 to TRBJ1-5, with TRBD1 matching 9 bases. CDR1 is MNHEY, CDR2 SVGEGT, per germline. The CDR3 has 14 residues. Unmatched junction bases numbered 3, after V lost 5 bases and J lost 4 bases. The CDR3, as DNA: TGTGCCAGCAGTACGACAGGGGGTAATCAGCCCCAGCATTTT. Its protein product is CASSTTGGNQPQHF.

The chain combines TRBV2 with TRBJ2-2, with D tentatively TRBD1 (7 bases). The CDR3 loop spans 15 amino acids. V lost 2 bases to trimming and J lost 3 bases, with 10 bases between them. From germline, CDR1 is SNHLY and CDR2 FYNNEI. CDR3 residues: CASSEQGGYTGELFF. Written as DNA, the CDR3 is TGTGCCAGCAGTGAACAGGGGGGTTACACCGGGGAGCTGTTTTTT. Full variable domain (remainder filled in from reference TRBV2 and TRBJ2-2): EPEVTQTPSHQVTQMGQEVILRCVPISNHLYFYWYRQILGQKVEFLVSFYNNEISEKSEIFDDQFSVERPDGSNFTLKIRSTKLEDSAMYFCASSEQGGYTGELFFGEGSRLTVL.

The CDR3 spells CAVSGEGMNTEAFF. The CDR3 DNA reads as TGTGCCGTCTCTGGAGAGGGAATGAACACTGAAGCTTTCTTT. The chain is built from TRBV10-3 and TRBJ1-1; D ambiguous. This CDR3 has 14 amino acids. Trimming removed 11 bases from V and 0 bases from J, with 16 bases in between. CDR1 and CDR2 (germline): ENHRY, SYGVKD.

Concerning this clone itself: Sequence at one end of the junction differs from germline and may be a read error. The V call is TRBV19, the J call TRBJ2-7, with TRBD1 identical over 8 bases. From germline, CDR1 is LNHDA and CDR2 SQIVND (reference sequence). This CDR3 has 14 amino acids. The DNA for the CDR3 is TGTGCCAGTAGTTTAGACAGGGGCAACTACGAGCAGTACTTC. Translating gives CASSLDRGNYEQYF. Full variable domain (missing parts from reference TRBV19 and TRBJ2-7): DGGITQSPKYLFRKEGQNVTLSCEQNLNHDAMYWYRQDPGQGLRLIYYSQIVNDFQKGDIAEGYSVSREKKESFPLTVTSAQKNPTAFYLCASSLDRGNYEQYFGPGTRLTVT.

The chain recombines TRBV2 with TRBJ1-1; no clear D gene. This CDR3 has 13 residues. Trimming left V 3 bases short and J 11 bases short, with 16 bases between. The germline V gene has CDR1 SNHLY and CDR2 FYNNEI. The CDR3 spells CASSEWRTGGAFF. CDR3 DNA sequence: TGTGCCAGCAGTGAGTGGAGGACCGGTGGGGCTTTCTTT.

The CDR3 region has the DNA TGTGCCAGCAGGTCGAGGGTCCAAGAGACCCAGTACTTC. Protein: CASRSRVQETQYF. The chain carries TRBV2 and TRBJ2-5; D may be TRBD2 (5 bases). CDR1 SNHLY and CDR2 FYNNEI come from the germline V gene. The CDR3 covers 13 residues. Trimming pared 6 bases from V and 1 base from J, leaving 9 bases between. Drawing the rest from reference TRBV2 and TRBJ2-5, the complete variable domain is EPEVTQTPSHQVTQMGQEVILRCVPISNHLYFYWYRQILGQKVEFLVSFYNNEISEKSEIFDDQFSVERPDGSNFTLKIRSTKLEDSAMYFCASRSRVQETQYFGPGTRLLVL.

The gene calls are TRBV29-1 and TRBJ1-2; no reliable D call. Germline V gene data show CDR1 as SQVTM and CDR2 as ANQGSEA. V lost 2 bases and J 8 bases, leaving 12 bases between the germline ends. CDR3 length: 12 amino acids. As DNA, the CDR3 is TGCAGCGTTGAACTCAGGTCTTGGGGCTACACCTTC. It yields the protein CSVELRSWGYTF.

This sequence joins TRBV6-1 and TRBJ2-5; 8 positions match TRBD2. The CDR3 has 14 residues. The germline V gene has CDR1 MNHNS and CDR2 SASEGT. Unmatched junction bases numbered 4, after V lost 3 bases and J lost 4 bases. The CDR3 region is CASSDGGAGETQYF. The CDR3 DNA reads as TGTGCCAGCAGTGACGGGGGGGCTGGAGAGACCCAGTACTTC.

This clone appeared a few times. This chain uses TRBV3-1 (or the pseudogene TRBV3-2) with TRBJ1-2, with D possibly being TRBD1 (6 bases). The ends were cut back, 5 bases at V and 4 bases at J, with 14 bases in the middle. CDR3 length: 14 residues. The germline V gene encodes CDR1 LGHDT and CDR2 YNNKEL (reference sequence). In DNA, the CDR3 is TGTGCCAGCAGCTATGGGGGCGCGAGCTATGGCTACACCTTC. It yields the protein CASSYGGASYGYTF.

This chain links TRBV5-4 with TRBJ1-2; no reliable D call. CDR3 length: 15 residues. Trimming shortened V by 1 base and J by 1 base, and 11 bases separated the two germline ends. Germline CDR1 is SGHNT and CDR2 is YYREEE (reference sequence). DNA of the CDR3: TGTGCCAGCAGCTTGAATCCAGGACTTAACTATGGCTACACCTTC. Translation: CASSLNPGLNYGYTF. The variable domain in full, with the rest retrieved from reference TRBV5-4 and TRBJ1-2, is ETGVTQSPTHLIKTRGQQVTLRCSSQSGHNTVSWYQQALGQGPQFIFQYYREEENGRGNFPPRFSGLQFPNYSSELNVNALELDDSALYLCASSLNPGLNYGYTFGSGTRLTVV.

The CDR3 region has the DNA TGTGCCAGTCGGGGAATGCAATTGCAATCACCCCTCCACTTT. Amino acids: CASRGMQLQSPLHF. The gene calls are TRBV19 and TRBJ1-6, with D hard to call. The CDR3 spans 14 residues. With 8 bases removed from V and 10 bases from J, the gap between germline ends came to 18 bases. Germline V gene sequence: CDR1 LNHDA, CDR2 SQIVND (reference sequence).

This rearrangement joins TRBV18 to TRBJ2-7, with D possibly TRBD2 on 7 matching bases. With 6 bases removed from V and 2 bases from J, the gap between germline ends came to 17 bases. Germline V gene sequence: CDR1 KGHSH, CDR2 LQKENI. The CDR3 sequence is 15 residues long. The CDR3 loop reads CASSEGGGGPYEQYF. Here the CDR3 DNA reads TGTGCCAGCTCTGAAGGGGGGGGCGGCCCCTACGAGCAGTACTTC.

This clone showed up just a few times. V gene TRBV6-2 or TRBV6-3 combines with J gene TRBJ1-1; D is uncertain. Between the trimmed V and J ends, which lost 2 bases and 2 bases, there was a span of 6 bases. Germline V CDR1 and CDR2: MNHEY, SVGEGT. The CDR3 spans 13 residues. The DNA for the CDR3 is TGTGCCAGCAGTTACGTCGTAAACACTGAAGCTTTCTTT. This codes for CASSYVVNTEAFF.

This chain links TRBV9 with TRBJ1-5; 7 bases align to TRBD1. CDR3 length: 15 residues. Trimming cost V 4 bases and J 6 bases; bases outside gene matches: 10. Germline assignment: CDR1 SGDLS and CDR2 YYNGEE. In DNA, the CDR3 is TGTGCCAGCAGCCCCACAGGGGCGCGGGGTCAGCCCCAGCATTTT. This codes for CASSPTGARGQPQHF.

This clone showed up just once. V gene TRBV12-5 combines with J gene TRBJ1-1; 7 nucleotides line up with TRBD1. J gave up 4 bases and V 2 bases, and 7 bases lay outside the gene matches. The CDR3 length is 15 residues. The V gene's germline CDR1 is LGHNT and CDR2 FRNRAP. Here the CDR3 reads CASGLPRNRGTEAFF. CDR3 nucleotide sequence: TGTGCTAGTGGTTTGCCCCGAAACAGGGGCACTGAAGCTTTCTTT.

The rearrangement links TRBV5-5 to TRBJ2-7; tentatively, D is TRBD1 (5 bases). From germline, CDR1 is SGHKS and CDR2 YYEKEE (reference sequence). V was pared by 0 bases and J by 1 base, with 14 bases between. The CDR3 contains 16 residues. The CDR3 DNA reads TGTGCCAGCAGCTTGGATGAACAGGTGCTATCCTACGAGCAGTACTTC. Its translation is CASSLDEQVLSYEQYF.

The rearrangement links TRBV27 to TRBJ1-1; maybe TRBD1 (6 bases). From germline, CDR1 is MNHEY and CDR2 SMNVEV (reference sequence). Trimming removed 5 bases at V and 1 base at J, with 14 bases between. CDR3 length equals 15 residues. As DNA, the CDR3 is TGTGCCAGCAGTCGGGCAGGGGAGGGGAACACTGAAGCTTTCTTT. Residues: CASSRAGEGNTEAFF.

The rearrangement joins TRBV5-1 to TRBJ1-2, with a tentative D call TRBD1 (6 bases). The CDR3 extends over 16 amino acids. Germline CDR1 and CDR2: SGHRS and YFSETQ. The V end lost 0 bases, the J end lost 5 bases, and 17 bases lay between the germline ends. CDR3 sequence reads: CASSLETGLRRYGYTF. The CDR3 DNA reads as TGCGCCAGCAGCTTGGAGACAGGCCTAAGGAGGTATGGCTACACCTTC.

The V and J genes are TRBV4-3 and TRBJ2-7, with 7 bases identical to TRBD1. Germline CDR1 is LGHNA and CDR2 is YSLEER. The V gene end was trimmed by 0 bases and the J gene end by 3 bases; junction bases not matched to a gene: 5. The CDR3 sequence is 15 residues long. The CDR3 DNA is TGCGCCAGCAGCCAAGAGGGCAGGGGGAACTACGAGCAGTACTTC. Translated, it gives CASSQEGRGNYEQYF.